The 8 T cell receptor beta chains below all came from one sample that was sequenced in a study of blood T cell repertoires in COVID-19. Libraries were prepared by immunoSEQ multiplex PCR; TCRdb keeps only in-frame clonotypes and omits some of them. The sample lists around 200,000 clones; around four fifths were seen once. The sequencing input was peripheral blood. The receptors derive from a man in his fifties or sixties with active or convalescent COVID-19.

The chain carries TRBV19 and TRBJ2-3, with 10 bases lining up with TRBD1. The CDR3 is 15 amino acids. Trimming cost V 5 bases and J 4 bases; bases outside gene matches: 6. Germline V CDR1 and CDR2: LNHDA, SQIVND (reference sequence). The CDR3 here is CASSDRDRGADTQYF. In nucleotides, the CDR3 is TGTGCCAGTAGTGACCGGGACAGGGGTGCAGATACGCAGTATTTT.

CDR3 sequence reads: CASSRGQGSTDTQYF. The CDR3 DNA is TGTGCCAGCAGCAGGGGACAGGGGAGCACAGATACGCAGTATTTT. The chain joins TRBV11-3 to TRBJ2-3; 10 bases agree with TRBD1. V lost 5 bases and J lost 0; bases outside the gene matches: 2. This CDR3 comprises 15 residues. From germline, CDR1 is SGHNT and CDR2 YENEEA.

This clone was seen once. The gene calls are TRBV4-3 and TRBJ1-4; D unresolved. The CDR3 consists of 14 residues. The germline V and J ends were trimmed by 0 bases and 7 bases, with 9 bases remaining between them. Germline V gene lookup returns CDR1 LGHNA and CDR2 YSLEER. The DNA of the CDR3 is TGCGCCAGCAGCCAAGAATGGAGGGCTGAAAAACTGTTTTTT. Residues: CASSQEWRAEKLFF.

The V gene is TRBV25-1, the J gene TRBJ2-3, with TRBD1 identical over 11 bases. Germline-derived CDR1 and CDR2 are MGHDK and SYGVNS. Unmatched junction bases numbered 5, after V lost 6 bases and J lost 0 bases. There are 16 residues in the CDR3. In DNA, the CDR3 is TGTGCCAGCAGAGGGGACAGGGGGTTTAGCACAGATACGCAGTATTTT. It is translated as CASRGDRGFSTDTQYF. The entire variable domain, with the rest obtained from reference TRBV25-1 and TRBJ2-3, is as follows: EADIYQTPRYLVIGTGKKITLECSQTMGHDKMYWYQQDPGMELHLIHYSYGVNSTEKGDLSSESTVSRIRTEHFPLTLESARPSHTSQYLCASRGDRGFSTDTQYFGPGTRLTVL.

The rearrangement uses TRBV5-1 and TRBJ2-1; 8 bases align to TRBD2. V shed 5 bases and J 0 bases; nucleotides not matched to a gene: 10. The CDR3 extends over 17 amino acids. Germline-derived CDR1 and CDR2 are SGHRS and YFSETQ. The CDR3 DNA is TGCGCCAGCAGGACCCTCCCGGGACTAGACTCCTACAATGAGCAGTTCTTC. It codes for CASRTLPGLDSYNEQFF. Combining the CDR3 with reference TRBV5-1 and TRBJ2-1 gives the whole variable domain KAGVTQTPRYLIKTRGQQVTLSCSPISGHRSVSWYQQTPGQGLQFLFEYFSETQRNKGNFPGRFSGRQFSNSRSEMNVSTLELGDSALYLCASRTLPGLDSYNEQFFGPGTRLTVL.

CDR3 sequence (DNA): TGCGCCAGCAGCTTCGCCTACCCCTCCAATGAAAAACTGTTTTTT. Translated, it gives CASSFAYPSNEKLFF. This chain uses TRBV5-1 with TRBJ1-4; D uncertain. This CDR3 contains 15 residues. V was trimmed by 2 bases and J by 5 bases, leaving 13 bases between them. The germline CDR1 and CDR2 sequences are SGHRS and YFSETQ.

The rearrangement joins TRBV27 to TRBJ1-2, with a possible D match to TRBD1 (5 bases). Per germline, CDR1 MNHEY and CDR2 SMNVEV (reference sequence). The CDR3 covers 14 residues. The V gene lost 6 bases and the J gene lost 3 bases, with 14 bases spanning the gap. CDR3 sequence reads: CASRPGFSDYGYTF. The CDR3 coding sequence is TGTGCCAGCAGGCCAGGGTTTAGTGACTATGGCTACACCTTC.

J is TRBJ1-2 and V is TRBV7-2; 10 nucleotides align to TRBD1. The V gene end was trimmed by 1 base and the J gene end by 7 bases; junction bases not matched to a gene: 0. The germline V gene encodes CDR1 SGHTA and CDR2 FQGNSA. This CDR3 comprises 13 residues. CDR3 amino acids: CASSLGTGGGYTF. DNA for the CDR3: TGTGCCAGCAGCTTAGGGACAGGGGGTGGCTACACCTTC.